This entry lists 10 T cell receptor beta chains sequenced from one sample in a study of regulatory T cells in long-lasting Graves disease. Time point noted: newly diagnosed GD, antithyroid drugs for less than 3 months. Generation of the TCR library employed RNA extracted from PBMCs. The authors built TCR beta libraries using iRepertoire HTBI primers and Arm-PCR of CDR3 regions. TCRdb re-called the multiplex PCR reads through MiXCR, storing one row per CDR3 protein. Of fewer than 650,000 distinct CDR3 sequences listed, roughly 16% are singletons. These same data were also listed under a study on T cells in Graves' hyperthyroidism and ophthalmopathy.

The sequencing here drew on peripheral blood mononuclear cells (PBMCs), taken at new diagnosis, from a patient treated with antithyroid drugs. These receptors were collected from a man between 18 and 35 years old with Graves disease.

This clonotype was seen a handful of times. This chain uses TRBV5-1 with TRBJ2-1; TRBD2 matches 8 bases. Germline V CDR1 and CDR2: SGHRS, YFSETQ. V lost 4 bases, J lost 12 bases, and 15 bases stayed unmatched. The CDR3 loop spans 15 amino acids. In DNA, the CDR3 is TGCGCCAGCAGCCCGCCTCGGGGGGGGCGCAGGGCGCAGTTCTTC. It specifies CASSPPRGGRRAQFF.

This clonotype was observed many times. The genes are TRBV7-9 and TRBJ2-4; TRBD1 matches at 9 bases. The J segment lost 8 bases and the V segment lost 3 bases, leaving 8 bases of the junction unmatched. Germline V gene sequence: CDR1 SEHNR, CDR2 FQNEAQ (reference sequence). The length of the CDR3 is 15 residues. CDR3 bases: TGTGCCAGCAGCTTCCAGGACAGGGGTGGGGACATTCAGTACTTC. Protein sequence: CASSFQDRGGDIQYF.

V usage is TRBV7-2 and J usage is TRBJ1-1; a possible D gene is TRBD1 (5 bases). Germline V gives CDR1 SGHTA, CDR2 FQGNSA. The V end was cut by 5 bases, the J end by 5 bases, with 27 bases between. The CDR3 has 18 amino acids. The CDR3 region has the DNA TGTGCCAGCAGCGTCCGACCCGGGGCACCAGGCCTCGAGACTGAAGCTTTCTTT. Its protein product is CASSVRPGAPGLETEAFF.

This clonotype was found a few times. This sequence may be a read error, since a much larger clone differs from it by one base. The chain uses TRBV28 and TRBJ1-2; possible D gene TRBD1, 6 bases. Looked up from germline, CDR1 is MDHEN and CDR2 is SYDVKM. The V gene lost 2 bases and the J gene lost 7 bases, with 23 bases spanning the gap. The CDR3 contains 17 residues. The DNA of the CDR3 is TGTGCCAGCAGTTTACGGGTGGGGGCTCCACTCTCCGGTGGCTACACCTTC. It codes for CASSLRVGAPLSGGYTF.

This clonotype has ten or more counts. The V call is TRBV7-9, the J call TRBJ2-3; maybe TRBD1 (6 bases). V was shortened by 4 bases and J by 2 bases, with 16 bases between the two germline ends. CDR1 and CDR2 (germline): SEHNR, FQNEAQ (reference sequence). The CDR3 runs 16 residues. Written as DNA, the CDR3 is TGTGCCAGCAGCTCGGGCGACAGGCGCACCACAGATACGCAGTATTTT. Translation gives CASSSGDRRTTDTQYF.

A few counts support this clonotype. V usage is TRBV5-1 and J usage is TRBJ1-2, with D tentatively TRBD1 (6 bases). Trimming left V 3 bases short and J 7 bases short, with 16 bases between. The V gene's germline CDR1 is SGHRS and CDR2 YFSETQ. The length of the CDR3 is 14 residues. The chain's CDR3 is CASSSGQKVAGYTF. Here the CDR3 DNA reads TGCGCCAGCAGCTCCGGACAGAAGGTTGCTGGCTACACCTTC. Full variable domain (remainder filled in from reference TRBV5-1 and TRBJ1-2): KAGVTQTPRYLIKTRGQQVTLSCSPISGHRSVSWYQQTPGQGLQFLFEYFSETQRNKGNFPGRFSGRQFSNSRSEMNVSTLELGDSALYLCASSSGQKVAGYTFGSGTRLTVV.

For this clonotype: Being one base from a much bigger clone, this may be a read error. The chain joins TRBV20-1 to TRBJ2-7; possibly TRBD1 or TRBD2 for D (5 bases each). V lost 4 bases and J lost 3, with 7 bases in between. CDR1 is DFQATT, CDR2 SNEGSKA, per germline (reference sequence). The CDR3 has 11 amino acids. The CDR3 reads CSANGGYEQYF. In DNA form, the CDR3 reads TGCAGTGCTAATGGGGGCTACGAGCAGTACTTC.

In DNA, the CDR3 is TGTGCCAGCAGCCCCGCTTCGCGTGGCTACACCTTC. Translation gives CASSPASRGYTF. The chain has TRBV7-8 and TRBJ1-2; the D is unclear. CDR1 is SGHVS and CDR2 is FQNEAQ in the germline V gene. The CDR3 runs 12 residues. Trimming left V 5 bases short and J 7 bases short, with 11 bases between.

The chain links TRBV10-3 to TRBJ2-5; D may be TRBD2 (6 bases). The CDR3 length is 14 residues. Looked up from germline, CDR1 is ENHRY and CDR2 is SYGVKD. V lost 9 bases and J lost 4, with 18 bases in between. The CDR3 loop is CAIGRRGEGETQYF. CDR3 in DNA: TGTGCCATAGGTCGGCGGGGAGAGGGAGAGACCCAGTACTTC.

This clonotype was seen only a few times. The chain joins TRBV27 to TRBJ1-5, with TRBD1 as a possible D gene (6 bases). V gave up 2 bases and J gave up 3 bases, with 11 bases separating them. Per germline, CDR1 MNHEY and CDR2 SMNVEV (reference sequence). The CDR3 has 15 residues. The CDR3 bases are TGTGCCAGCAGTTTAAGTGGACAGTACAATCAGCCCCAGCATTTT. Amino acids: CASSLSGQYNQPQHF.